This T cell receptor beta chain was observed in a study of T cell responses to AZD1222 COVID-19 vaccine. Repertoires were generated with immunoSEQ multiplex PCR, while TCRdb's copy carries only in-frame clones and drops some. Of more than 150,000 clones in the sample, about 87% are singletons; the top ten hold 5% to 7%. Notes on this clone: Antigen unknown.

The germline V gene has CDR1 SGHTA and CDR2 FQGNSA. CDR3 length: 15 residues. V lost 2 bases, J lost 0 bases, and 8 bases lay in between. Study-wide results and limits: Spike-spanning, vaccine-associated CD4 TCRs were dominant at 160-218 and 743-854. The repertoires were collected only after the peak T cell response. Spike-specific TCR depth and breadth grew after two AZD1222 doses.

The receptor's source is an adult in good health. Sequences were derived from peripheral blood, sampled on day 0 of AZD1222 vaccination. The rearrangement links TRBV7-2 to TRBJ1-3, with D tentatively TRBD1 (5 bases). CDR3 amino acids: CASSLFGGSGNTIYF. For the CDR3, the DNA is TGTGCCAGCAGCTTATTTGGGGGCTCTGGAAACACCATATATTTT.